This T cell receptor (beta chain) derives from a study of CD8 T cells in Susac syndrome. Germline V gene sequence: CDR1 SGDLS, CDR2 YYNGEE. Trimming pared 0 bases from V and 0 bases from J, leaving 7 bases between. CDR3 length: 15 amino acids. The authors reverse transcribed roughly 0.5 to 1 ug RNA with random hexamers. By means of immunoSEQ multiplex PCR, TCR beta CDR3 spanning 54 Vbeta and 13 Jbeta underwent amplification. TCRdb passed the immunoSEQ multiplex PCR reads through MiXCR, listing each CDR3 protein once. The sample yields more than 200,000 distinct CDR3 sequences, roughly 93% seen once. The TCR originated in a human donor with Susac syndrome. Sequencing was done on a sample of CD4+ T cells from PBMCs. This sequence joins TRBV9 and TRBJ2-1; maybe TRBD2 (6 bases). DNA of the CDR3: TGTGCCAGCAGCGTAGTCGGGAGCTCCTACAATGAGCAGTTCTTC. Its translation: CASSVVGSSYNEQFF. Looking up the rest from reference TRBV9 and TRBJ2-1 gives the full variable domain: DSGVTQTPKHLITATGQRVTLRCSPRSGDLSVYWYQQSLDQGLQFLIQYYNGEERAKGNILERFSAQQFPDLHSELNLSSLELGDSALYFCASSVVGSSYNEQFFGPGTRLTVL.